This is a list of T cell receptor beta chains from one sample in a study of T-cell reconstitution after alpha-beta-depleted transplantation in children. TCRdb reprocessed the PCR reads via MiXCR and lists one record per CDR3 protein. The sample has fewer than 400,000 distinct CDR3 sequences; about a fifth are singletons. This material consisted of PBMCs from the stem cell graft donor, taken from the stem cell graft. The receptors derive from a human donor who donated a stem cell graft to a child with acute myeloid leukemia. CDR3s include the opening cysteine and the closing phenylalanine or tryptophan. A D gene is named only where the DNA matches it firmly. Rows may omit the clone size; those that give it use once, few, many or a size class.

J gene	D gene	V gene	clone size	CDR3 protein	CDR3 DNA
TRBJ2-7	.	TRBV20-1	few	CSARSGPGEQYF	TGCAGTGCTAGATCGGGGCCTGGGGAGCAGTACTTC
TRBJ1-3	.	TRBV12-3/TRBV12-4	.	CASSPDISSGNTIYF	TGTGCCAGCAGTCCGGACATCTCCTCTGGAAACACCATATATTTT
TRBJ1-1	TRBD1	TRBV18	.	CATQGQQNTEAFF	TGTGCCACTCAGGGACAGCAGAACACTGAAGCTTTCTTT
TRBJ2-7	TRBD1	TRBV10-3	many	CAISVDRRMEQYF	TGTGCCATCAGTGTGGACAGGAGAATGGAGCAGTACTTC
TRBJ2-1	TRBD2	TRBV6-2/TRBV6-3	.	CASTDQAGGPTNEQFF	TGTGCCAGCACAGACCAAGCGGGAGGGCCCACCAATGAGCAGTTCTTC
TRBJ2-1	TRBD2	TRBV5-1	few	CASSLLTGLAGGEQFF	TGCGCCAGCAGCTTGTTAACGGGACTAGCGGGAGGTGAGCAGTTCTTC
TRBJ2-4	.	TRBV12-3/TRBV12-4	.	CASRGTASNIQYF	TGTGCCAGCCGAGGGACGGCCTCGAACATTCAGTACTTC
TRBJ2-1	TRBD2	TRBV5-1	.	CASSELAGGGHEQFF	TGCGCCAGCAGCGAACTAGCGGGAGGCGGCCATGAGCAGTTCTTC
TRBJ2-1	.	TRBV28	.	CASGFGEVPYNEQFF	TGTGCCAGCGGCTTTGGGGAGGTACCTTACAATGAGCAGTTCTTC
TRBJ2-1	.	TRBV6-2/TRBV6-3	.	CASSDTRQANNEQFF	TGTGCCAGCAGCGATACAAGACAGGCCAACAATGAGCAGTTCTTC
TRBJ1-6	TRBD1	TRBV5-4	.	CASSLGQGPNSPLHF	TGTGCCAGCAGCTTGGGACAGGGGCCTAATTCACCCCTCCACTTT